The 5 T cell receptor beta chains reported below all come from one sample, sequenced in a study of cytotoxic CD8 clonotypes in ibrutinib-treated CLL. Assay: immunoSEQ multiplex PCR; the TCRdb copy retains only in-frame clones and omits some. The profile shows around 250,000 clones, 70% of them singletons. The sequences come from PBMCs, collected after 24 months of ibrutinib treatment. Receptor source: a human donor with chronic lymphocytic leukemia.

CDR3 nucleotide sequence: TGTGCCATCAGTGATGGTCCTGAGCAGTTCTTC. Translated, it gives CAISDGPEQFF. The V gene is TRBV10-3, the J gene TRBJ2-1; no reliable D call. The V end lost 3 bases, the J end lost 9 bases, and 6 bases lay between the germline ends. Germline-derived CDR1 and CDR2 are ENHRY and SYGVKD. CDR3 size: 11 residues.

J is TRBJ2-7 and V is TRBV7-2; D is unclear. V gave up 3 bases and J gave up 0 bases, with 12 bases separating them. The CDR3 has 15 residues. The germline CDR1 and CDR2 sequences are SGHTA and FQGNSA. This chain's CDR3 is CASSLRSEHSYEQYF. CDR3 sequence (DNA): TGTGCCAGCAGCTTGAGGTCGGAGCACTCCTACGAGCAGTACTTC. Looking up the rest from reference TRBV7-2 and TRBJ2-7 gives the full variable domain: GAGVSQSPSNKVTEKGKDVELRCDPISGHTALYWYRQSLGQGLEFLIYFQGNSAPDKSGLPSDRFSAERTGGSVSTLTIQRTQQEDSAVYLCASSLRSEHSYEQYFGPGTRLTVT.

This clone came up a few times. This chain links TRBV15 with TRBJ1-5; 11 nucleotides agree with TRBD1. The CDR3 runs 13 residues. Germline CDR1 is LNHNV and CDR2 is YYDKDF (reference sequence). With V trimmed by 7 bases and J by 9 bases, 5 bases remained unmatched. CDR3: CATNQDRGRPQHF. Here the CDR3 DNA reads TGTGCCACCAATCAGGACAGGGGGCGGCCCCAGCATTTT. The full variable domain, rest sourced from reference TRBV15 and TRBJ1-5, is DAMVIQNPRYQVTQFGKPVTLSCSQTLNHNVMYWYQQKSSQAPKLLFHYYDKDFNNEADTPDNFQSRRPNTSFCFLDIRSPGLGDTAMYLCATNQDRGRPQHFGDGTRLSIL.

The chain links TRBV5-6 to TRBJ2-2; 10 bases are a match to TRBD1. The CDR3 has 15 residues. Germline V lookup: CDR1 SGHDT, CDR2 YYEEEE. Trimming at V came to 1 base and at J to 4 bases, leaving 1 base not matched to a gene. CDR3 nucleotides: TGTGCCAGCAGCTTGAGGACAGGGGGCACCGGGGAGCTGTTTTTT. Translated, it gives CASSLRTGGTGELFF.

The sample holds one count of this clone. The chain carries TRBV6-5 and TRBJ2-7; tentatively, D is TRBD1 (6 bases). Trimming pared 2 bases from V and 3 bases from J, leaving 11 bases between. This CDR3 spans 14 amino acids. Germline V gene sequence: CDR1 MNHEY, CDR2 SVGAGI. The DNA of the CDR3 is TGTGCCAGCAGTTACCAAAGGGACAACTACGAGCAGTACTTC. Translating gives CASSYQRDNYEQYF.